The clone carrying this T cell receptor beta chain occurred a few times. What it binds is not known. This record comes from a study of cytomegalovirus exposure and HLA in healthy donors. Study-level results: When a later analysis compared HLA-associated TCR beta chains with equally common others, the HLA-associated chains turned out to be more clonally expanded and to have lower generation probabilities. For presence/absence analyses, sequencing depth was assumed to be roughly uniform across donors. In an earlier analysis, in under 700 donors, most V segments appeared productive either ~87% or ~30% of the time.

Primers included in the PCR were 60 Vbeta and 13 Jbeta primers. Clones were read by immunoSEQ multiplex PCR, and TCRdb kept only the in-frame ones, dropping some. The sample comprises 200,000 to 300,000 clones, 80% to 90% of which are singletons, and 1.5% to 2.5% rests with the top ten. Sequencing input: PBMCs. The receptor was derived from a woman between 35 and 50 years old in good health and CMV-seropositive.

As DNA, the CDR3 is TGTGCCAGCAGTCCGTCCAGGTCCGATCAGCCCCAGCATTTT. Protein: CASSPSRSDQPQHF. V usage is TRBV27 and J usage is TRBJ1-5; D is unclear. CDR3 size: 14 residues. The germline gives CDR1 MNHEY, CDR2 SMNVEV (reference sequence). The ends were cut back, 5 bases at V and 5 bases at J, with 13 bases in the middle.